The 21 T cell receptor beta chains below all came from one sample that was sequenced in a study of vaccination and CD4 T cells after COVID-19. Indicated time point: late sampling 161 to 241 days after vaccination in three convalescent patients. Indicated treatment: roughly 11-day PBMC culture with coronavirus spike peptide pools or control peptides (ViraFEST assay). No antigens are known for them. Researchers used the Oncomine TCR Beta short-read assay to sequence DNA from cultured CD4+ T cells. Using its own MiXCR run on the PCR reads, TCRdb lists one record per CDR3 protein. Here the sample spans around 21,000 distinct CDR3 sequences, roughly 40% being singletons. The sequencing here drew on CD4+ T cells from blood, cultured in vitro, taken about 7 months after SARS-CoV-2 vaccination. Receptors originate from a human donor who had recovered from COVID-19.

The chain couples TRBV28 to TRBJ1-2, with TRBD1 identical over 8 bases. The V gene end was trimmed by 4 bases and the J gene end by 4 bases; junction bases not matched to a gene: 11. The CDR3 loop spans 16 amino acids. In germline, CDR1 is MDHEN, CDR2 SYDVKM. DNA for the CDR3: TGTGCCAGCAGTTCCCATGGGACAGGTCGCGTCTATGGCTACACCTTC. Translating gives CASSSHGTGRVYGYTF.

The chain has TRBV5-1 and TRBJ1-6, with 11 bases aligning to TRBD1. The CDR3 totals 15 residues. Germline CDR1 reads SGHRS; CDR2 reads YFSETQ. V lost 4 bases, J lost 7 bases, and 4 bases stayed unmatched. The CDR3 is CASSAGQGGNSPLHF. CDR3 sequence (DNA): TGCGCCAGCAGCGCGGGACAGGGGGGGAATTCACCCCTCCACTTT.

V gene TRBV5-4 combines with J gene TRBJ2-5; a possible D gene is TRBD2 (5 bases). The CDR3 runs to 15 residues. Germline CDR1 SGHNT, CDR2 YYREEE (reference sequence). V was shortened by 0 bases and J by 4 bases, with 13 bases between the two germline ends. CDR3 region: CASSLVLGEGETQYF. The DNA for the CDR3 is TGTGCCAGCAGCTTGGTTCTAGGTGAGGGAGAGACCCAGTACTTC.

This CDR3 is CASSGAGGPSSYEQYF. CDR3 nucleotides: TGTGCCAGCAGTGGAGCGGGGGGGCCGAGCTCCTACGAGCAGTACTTC. The chain carries TRBV6-1 and TRBJ2-7; 10 bases align to TRBD2. Trimming at V came to 4 bases and at J to 0 bases, leaving 6 bases not matched to a gene. Per germline, CDR1 MNHNS and CDR2 SASEGT. There are 16 residues in the CDR3.

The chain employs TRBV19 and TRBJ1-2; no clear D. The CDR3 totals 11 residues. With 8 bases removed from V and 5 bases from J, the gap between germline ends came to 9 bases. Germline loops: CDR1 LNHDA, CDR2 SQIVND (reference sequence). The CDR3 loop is CASGYGYGYTF. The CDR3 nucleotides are TGTGCCAGTGGGTACGGATATGGCTACACCTTC.

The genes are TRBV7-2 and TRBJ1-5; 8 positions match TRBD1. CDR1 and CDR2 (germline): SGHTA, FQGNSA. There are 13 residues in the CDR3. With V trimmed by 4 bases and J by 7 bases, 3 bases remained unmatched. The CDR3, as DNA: TGTGCCAGCAGCTCAGGGGGCTGGCAGCCCCAGCATTTT. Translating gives CASSSGGWQPQHF.

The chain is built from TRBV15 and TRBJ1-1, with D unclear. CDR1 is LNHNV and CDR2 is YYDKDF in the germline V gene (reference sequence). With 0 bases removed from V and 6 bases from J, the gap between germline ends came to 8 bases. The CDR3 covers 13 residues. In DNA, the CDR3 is TGTGCCACCAGCAGAGAAAGGAGCGCTGAAGCTTTCTTT. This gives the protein CATSRERSAEAFF. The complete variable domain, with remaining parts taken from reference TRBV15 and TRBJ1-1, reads DAMVIQNPRYQVTQFGKPVTLSCSQTLNHNVMYWYQQKSSQAPKLLFHYYDKDFNNEADTPDNFQSRRPNTSFCFLDIRSPGLGDTAMYLCATSRERSAEAFFGQGTRLTVV.

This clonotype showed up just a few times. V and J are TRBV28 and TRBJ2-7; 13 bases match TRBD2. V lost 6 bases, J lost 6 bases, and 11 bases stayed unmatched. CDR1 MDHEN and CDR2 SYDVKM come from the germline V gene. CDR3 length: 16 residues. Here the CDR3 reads CASRHSTSGRHREQYF. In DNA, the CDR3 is TGTGCCAGCAGACACTCGACTAGCGGGAGGCACCGCGAGCAGTACTTC.

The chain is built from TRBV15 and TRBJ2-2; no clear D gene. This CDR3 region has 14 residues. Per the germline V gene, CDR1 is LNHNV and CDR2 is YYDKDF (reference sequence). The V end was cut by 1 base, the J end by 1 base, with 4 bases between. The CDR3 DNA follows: TGTGCCACCAGCAGAGTCGGGAACACCGGGGAGCTGTTTTTT. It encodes CATSRVGNTGELFF.

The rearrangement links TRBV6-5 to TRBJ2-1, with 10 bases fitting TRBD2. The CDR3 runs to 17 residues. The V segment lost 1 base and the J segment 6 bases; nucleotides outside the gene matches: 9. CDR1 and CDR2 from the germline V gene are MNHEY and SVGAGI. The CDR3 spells CASSYFTSGIRGNEQFF. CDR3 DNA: TGTGCCAGCAGTTACTTTACTAGCGGGATAAGGGGCAATGAGCAGTTCTTC.

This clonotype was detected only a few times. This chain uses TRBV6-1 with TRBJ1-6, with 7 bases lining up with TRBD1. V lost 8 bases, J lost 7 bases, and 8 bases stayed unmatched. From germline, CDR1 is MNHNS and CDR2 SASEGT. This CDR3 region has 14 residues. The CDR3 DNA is TGTGCCAGCTACACCAGGGGGTGGAATTCACCCCTCCACTTT. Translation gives CASYTRGWNSPLHF.

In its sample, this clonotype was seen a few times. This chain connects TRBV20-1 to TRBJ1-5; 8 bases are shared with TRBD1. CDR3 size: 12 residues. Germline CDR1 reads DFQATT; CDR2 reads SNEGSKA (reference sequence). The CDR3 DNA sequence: TGCAGCCCTGGACAGGGAGATCAGCCCCAGCATTTT. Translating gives CSPGQGDQPQHF.

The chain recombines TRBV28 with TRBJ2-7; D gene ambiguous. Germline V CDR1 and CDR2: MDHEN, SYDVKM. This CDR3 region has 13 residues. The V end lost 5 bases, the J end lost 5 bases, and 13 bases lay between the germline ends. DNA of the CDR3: TGTGCCAGCAGTCCCCCGCCAAGCCACGAGCAGTACTTC. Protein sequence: CASSPPPSHEQYF.

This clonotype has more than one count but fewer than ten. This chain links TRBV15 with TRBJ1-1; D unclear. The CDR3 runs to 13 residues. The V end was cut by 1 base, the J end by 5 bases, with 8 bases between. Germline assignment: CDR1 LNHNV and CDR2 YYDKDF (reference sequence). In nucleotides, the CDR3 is TGTGCCACCAGCAGAGTCTTGGGGACTGAAGCTTTCTTT. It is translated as CATSRVLGTEAFF.

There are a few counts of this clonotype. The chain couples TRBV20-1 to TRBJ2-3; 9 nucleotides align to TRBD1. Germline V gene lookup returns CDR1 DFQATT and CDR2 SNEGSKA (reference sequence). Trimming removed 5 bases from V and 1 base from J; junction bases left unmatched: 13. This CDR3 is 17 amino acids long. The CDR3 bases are TGCAGTGCTTCGACAGAGGGGACAGGGCGAGGCACAGATACGCAGTATTTT. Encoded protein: CSASTEGTGRGTDTQYF.

CDR3: CSARSTSGVSYEQYF. CDR3 DNA sequence: TGCAGTGCTAGGTCGACTAGCGGAGTCTCCTACGAGCAGTACTTC. This sequence joins TRBV20-1 and TRBJ2-7, with 9 bases lining up with TRBD2. Germline loops: CDR1 DFQATT, CDR2 SNEGSKA (reference sequence). The ends lost 3 bases at V and 0 bases at J; junction bases unmatched: 6. CDR3 size: 15 residues.

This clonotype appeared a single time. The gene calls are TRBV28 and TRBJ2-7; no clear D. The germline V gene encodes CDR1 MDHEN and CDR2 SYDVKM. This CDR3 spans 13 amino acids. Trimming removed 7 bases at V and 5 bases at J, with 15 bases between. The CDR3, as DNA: TGTGCCAGCATGGATCTAAAGACGAACGAGCAGTACTTC. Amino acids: CASMDLKTNEQYF.

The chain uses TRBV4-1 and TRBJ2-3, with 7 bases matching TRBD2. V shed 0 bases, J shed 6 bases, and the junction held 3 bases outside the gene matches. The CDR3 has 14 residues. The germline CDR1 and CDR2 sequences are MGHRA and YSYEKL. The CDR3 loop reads CASSQDGGGDTQYF. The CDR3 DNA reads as TGCGCCAGCAGCCAAGACGGGGGAGGGGATACGCAGTATTTT.

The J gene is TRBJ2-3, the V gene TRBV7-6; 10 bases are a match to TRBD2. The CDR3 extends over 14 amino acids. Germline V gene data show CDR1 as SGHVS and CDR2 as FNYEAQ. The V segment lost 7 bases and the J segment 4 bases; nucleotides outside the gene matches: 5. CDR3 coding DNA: TGTGCCAGCACTAGCGGGAGTCTCGCAGATACGCAGTATTTT. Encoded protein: CASTSGSLADTQYF.

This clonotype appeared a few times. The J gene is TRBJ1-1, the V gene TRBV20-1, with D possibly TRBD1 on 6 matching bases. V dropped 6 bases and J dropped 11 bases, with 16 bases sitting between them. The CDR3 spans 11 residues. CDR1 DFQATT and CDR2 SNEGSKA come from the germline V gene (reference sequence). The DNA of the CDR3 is TGCAGTGCGAATCAGGGGCGCGGGGCTTTCTTT. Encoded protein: CSANQGRGAFF.

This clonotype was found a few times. CDR3 protein: CASSSRGGDEQYF. CDR3 coding DNA: TGTGCCAGCAGCTCCCGGGGGGGGGACGAGCAGTACTTC. The rearrangement uses TRBV7-2 and TRBJ2-7, with TRBD2 matching over 8 bases. Trimming removed 4 bases from V and 5 bases from J; junction bases left unmatched: 4. The CDR3 has 13 residues. Germline CDR1 reads SGHTA; CDR2 reads FQGNSA. The entire variable domain, with the rest obtained from reference TRBV7-2 and TRBJ2-7, is as follows: GAGVSQSPSNKVTEKGKDVELRCDPISGHTALYWYRQSLGQGLEFLIYFQGNSAPDKSGLPSDRFSAERTGGSVSTLTIQRTQQEDSAVYLCASSSRGGDEQYFGPGTRLTVT.